What follows are 21 T cell receptor beta chains derived from one specimen sequenced in a study of cytomegalovirus exposure and HLA in healthy donors. The PCR had 60 Vbeta and 13 Jbeta primers. Clones were sequenced by immunoSEQ multiplex PCR, and TCRdb holds only the in-frame ones, with some missing. The sample holds approximately 220,000 clones, approximately 88% seen once. What was sequenced was PBMCs. Source of these receptors: a boy aged 2 to 9 in good health and CMV-seronegative.

V gene TRBV6-6 combines with J gene TRBJ2-7; 13 bases are shared with TRBD2. From germline, CDR1 is MNHNY and CDR2 SVGAGI (reference sequence). The CDR3 spans 15 residues. After removal of 6 bases from V and 5 bases from J, the junction contained 7 bases not matched to a gene. This CDR3 reads CASRNLGTSGDEQYF. The CDR3 nucleotides read TGTGCCAGCAGAAACCTAGGGACTAGCGGGGACGAGCAGTACTTC.

The rearrangement joins TRBV2 to TRBJ1-1, with 7 bases fitting TRBD1. V lost 5 bases to trimming and J lost 1 base; unmatched junction nucleotides: 7. CDR3 length: 15 residues. Germline-derived CDR1 and CDR2 are SNHLY and FYNNEI. The DNA of the CDR3 is TGTGCCAGCAGTTTTTTGACAGGGAGGAACACTGAAGCTTTCTTT. It is translated as CASSFLTGRNTEAFF. The full variable domain, in which reference TRBV2 and TRBJ1-1 provide the parts outside the CDR3, is EPEVTQTPSHQVTQMGQEVILRCVPISNHLYFYWYRQILGQKVEFLVSFYNNEISEKSEIFDDQFSVERPDGSNFTLKIRSTKLEDSAMYFCASSFLTGRNTEAFFGQGTRLTVV.

V and J are TRBV19 and TRBJ2-3, with D tentatively TRBD2 (6 bases). CDR1 LNHDA and CDR2 SQIVND come from the germline V gene (reference sequence). Trimming took off 0 bases at V and 4 bases at J, with 8 bases between the two ends. The CDR3 is 14 residues long. DNA of the CDR3: TGTGCCAGTAGTATAGAACTAGCAGCAGATACGCAGTATTTT. Amino acid sequence: CASSIELAADTQYF.

Here the CDR3 reads CASDKPYLPSSYEQYF. The CDR3 DNA follows: TGCGCCAGCGATAAACCGTACCTACCCTCCTCCTACGAGCAGTACTTC. This chain joins TRBV10-1 and TRBJ2-7; unclear D gene. CDR1 and CDR2 from the germline V gene are WNHNN and SYGVQD (reference sequence). The CDR3 is 16 amino acids. Trimming took off 8 bases at V and 0 bases at J, with 20 bases between the two ends.

V gene TRBV7-8 combines with J gene TRBJ2-1, with 13 bases fitting TRBD2. CDR1 and CDR2 (germline): SGHVS, FQNEAQ. J lost 4 bases, V lost 4 bases, and 4 bases had no gene match. There are 16 residues in the CDR3. CDR3 DNA: TGTGCCAGCAGCTGGACTAGCGGGAGAGGTTACAATGAGCAGTTCTTC. This codes for CASSWTSGRGYNEQFF.

The gene calls are TRBV30 and TRBJ1-3; TRBD1 is a possible D gene (5 bases). Germline lookup yields CDR1 GTSNPN and CDR2 SVGIG (reference sequence). V gave up 2 bases and J gave up 1 base, with 6 bases separating them. The CDR3 contains 13 residues. CDR3 bases: TGTGCCTGGAGTACAGGATCTGGAAACACCATATATTTT. Translated: CAWSTGSGNTIYF.

The rearrangement joins TRBV5-8 to TRBJ1-6; D is unresolved. CDR3 length: 14 amino acids. V dropped 2 bases and J dropped 3 bases, with 6 bases sitting between them. In germline, CDR1 is SGHTS, CDR2 YDEGEE. CDR3 residues: CASSFGVYNSPLHF. The CDR3 DNA follows: TGTGCCAGCAGCTTCGGGGTCTATAATTCACCCCTCCACTTT.

The chain combines TRBV6-6 with TRBJ2-1, with 9 bases that match TRBD2. There are 15 residues in the CDR3. The germline CDR1 and CDR2 sequences are MNHNY and SVGAGI (reference sequence). The V gene end was trimmed by 1 base and the J gene end by 8 bases; junction bases not matched to a gene: 6. CDR3 sequence reads: CASSYLAGGPYEQFF. In DNA, the CDR3 is TGTGCCAGCAGTTACTTGGCGGGAGGGCCTTATGAGCAGTTCTTC.

The chain links TRBV5-5 to TRBJ2-7, with D tentatively TRBD2 (6 bases). Germline CDR1 reads SGHKS; CDR2 reads YYEKEE (reference sequence). V lost 3 bases and J lost 4, with 17 bases in between. CDR3 size: 15 residues. The CDR3 reads CASSSSESVVYEQYF. The CDR3 region has the DNA TGTGCCAGCAGCTCTAGCGAGAGTGTAGTTTACGAGCAGTACTTC.

V and J are TRBV19 and TRBJ1-1, with TRBD1 as a possible D gene (5 bases). This CDR3 comprises 14 residues. CDR1 and CDR2 (germline): LNHDA, SQIVND (reference sequence). Trimming removed 3 bases at V and 1 base at J, with 9 bases between. CDR3 protein: CASSIGGKNTEAFF. CDR3 bases: TGTGCCAGTAGTATTGGGGGGAAGAACACTGAAGCTTTCTTT. Complete variable domain (other parts from reference TRBV19 and TRBJ1-1): DGGITQSPKYLFRKEGQNVTLSCEQNLNHDAMYWYRQDPGQGLRLIYYSQIVNDFQKGDIAEGYSVSREKKESFPLTVTSAQKNPTAFYLCASSIGGKNTEAFFGQGTRLTVV.

V usage is TRBV6-6 and J usage is TRBJ2-5; TRBD1 might be the D (6 bases). Trimming removed 0 bases from V and 9 bases from J, with 14 bases in between. Germline V gene data show CDR1 as MNHNY and CDR2 as SVGAGI (reference sequence). The CDR3 covers 14 residues. The CDR3 DNA sequence: TGTGCCAGCAGTTACTCGGCACAGGGCAGCGCCCAGTACTTC. Protein: CASSYSAQGSAQYF.

The chain joins TRBV2 to TRBJ1-4, with 9 bases that match TRBD1. CDR3 length: 14 amino acids. Germline-derived CDR1 and CDR2 are SNHLY and FYNNEI. The junction had 8 bases not matched to a gene; V was cut back by 7 bases and J by 8 bases. The CDR3 DNA follows: TGTGCCAGCACGGGACAGGGCCGACGGGAAAAACTGTTTTTT. Translated: CASTGQGRREKLFF. The entire variable domain, with the rest obtained from reference TRBV2 and TRBJ1-4, is as follows: EPEVTQTPSHQVTQMGQEVILRCVPISNHLYFYWYRQILGQKVEFLVSFYNNEISEKSEIFDDQFSVERPDGSNFTLKIRSTKLEDSAMYFCASTGQGRREKLFFGSGTQLSVL.

The J gene is TRBJ2-7, the V gene TRBV30; D is unresolved. The V gene's germline CDR1 is GTSNPN and CDR2 SVGIG (reference sequence). The CDR3 totals 12 residues. Trimming stripped 2 bases from V and 2 bases from J, with 7 bases between. CDR3 sequence reads: CAWSLRAYEQYF. The CDR3 bases are TGTGCCTGGAGTCTTAGAGCCTACGAGCAGTACTTC. The whole variable domain, remainder taken from reference TRBV30 and TRBJ2-7, is SQTIHQWPATLVQPVGSPLSLECTVEGTSNPNLYWYRQAAGRGLQLLFYSVGIGQISSEVPQNLSASRPQDRQFILSSKKLLLSDSGFYLCAWSLRAYEQYFGPGTRLTVT.

This chain connects TRBV6-4 to TRBJ2-2; D is perhaps TRBD2 (5 bases). The V gene's germline CDR1 is MRHNA and CDR2 SNTAGT. This CDR3 spans 13 amino acids. V was clipped by 8 bases and J by 8 bases, with 15 bases between them. The CDR3 spells CASGRGNDGELFF. CDR3 coding DNA: TGTGCCAGCGGGCGAGGGAACGATGGGGAGCTGTTTTTT.

The chain couples TRBV19 to TRBJ1-1; TRBD1 aligns across 7 bases. Per germline, CDR1 LNHDA and CDR2 SQIVND (reference sequence). The CDR3 runs 14 residues. V was pared by 6 bases and J by 1 base, with 5 bases of the junction left unmatched. DNA for the CDR3: TGTGCCAGTAGGGTTGGGACAGCGAACACTGAAGCTTTCTTT. Translated: CASRVGTANTEAFF.

This clone was seen more than once but under ten times. The rearrangement joins TRBV5-1 to TRBJ1-1; 7 positions match TRBD1. Unmatched junction bases numbered 7, after V lost 4 bases and J lost 7 bases. Germline CDR1 and CDR2: SGHRS and YFSETQ. CDR3 length equals 13 residues. The CDR3 nucleotides are TGCGCCAGCAGCGAGGGACAGAAGAATGAAGCTTTCTTT. Protein sequence: CASSEGQKNEAFF.

J is TRBJ1-6 and V is TRBV6-5; 9 bases are a match to TRBD1. Germline CDR1 reads MNHEY; CDR2 reads SVGAGI. CDR3 length equals 15 residues. Germline trimming cut 0 bases from V and 10 bases from J; bases unmatched to any gene: 4. The chain's CDR3 is CASSYSGQGRSPLHF. CDR3 in DNA: TGTGCCAGCAGTTACTCGGGACAGGGTAGATCACCCCTCCACTTT.

This clone has a single count. This rearrangement joins TRBV19 to TRBJ2-2; no definite D call. Germline-derived CDR1 and CDR2 are LNHDA and SQIVND (reference sequence). The V end lost 8 bases, the J end lost 3 bases, and 4 bases lay between the germline ends. This CDR3 is 11 amino acids long. CDR3 DNA: TGTGCCAGTCTCTACACCGGGGAGCTGTTTTTT. This sequence encodes CASLYTGELFF. The full variable domain, in which reference TRBV19 and TRBJ2-2 provide the parts outside the CDR3, is DGGITQSPKYLFRKEGQNVTLSCEQNLNHDAMYWYRQDPGQGLRLIYYSQIVNDFQKGDIAEGYSVSREKKESFPLTVTSAQKNPTAFYLCASLYTGELFFGEGSRLTVL.

The chain has TRBV5-8 and TRBJ1-1; TRBD1 matches at 7 bases. V lost 4 bases and J lost 1; bases outside the gene matches: 7. CDR1 SGHTS and CDR2 YDEGEE come from the germline V gene. This CDR3 comprises 15 residues. Here the CDR3 reads CASSLYRGSNTEAFF. The CDR3 bases are TGTGCCAGCAGCCTCTACAGGGGATCGAACACTGAAGCTTTCTTT.

The genes are TRBV5-5 and TRBJ1-1; 8 bases align to TRBD1. The germline V gene encodes CDR1 SGHKS and CDR2 YYEKEE (reference sequence). The V segment lost 4 bases and the J segment 2 bases; nucleotides outside the gene matches: 10. This CDR3 region has 16 residues. CDR3 in amino acids: CASSATGVARNTEAFF. The CDR3 DNA is TGTGCCAGCAGCGCGACAGGGGTTGCGAGAAACACTGAAGCTTTCTTT. The whole variable domain, remainder taken from reference TRBV5-5 and TRBJ1-1, is DAGVTQSPTHLIKTRGQQVTLRCSPISGHKSVSWYQQVLGQGPQFIFQYYEKEERGRGNFPDRFSARQFPNYSSELNVNALLLGDSALYLCASSATGVARNTEAFFGQGTRLTVV.

V usage is TRBV30 and J usage is TRBJ2-7, with D maybe TRBD2 (5 bases). There are 15 residues in the CDR3. Germline lookup yields CDR1 GTSNPN and CDR2 SVGIG (reference sequence). Trimming removed 1 base from V and 9 bases from J, with 22 bases in between. The CDR3 loop is CAWSAGGLSQGWQYF. The CDR3 DNA reads TGTGCCTGGAGTGCTGGCGGGTTGTCCCAAGGGTGGCAGTACTTC. Combining the CDR3 with reference TRBV30 and TRBJ2-7 gives the whole variable domain SQTIHQWPATLVQPVGSPLSLECTVEGTSNPNLYWYRQAAGRGLQLLFYSVGIGQISSEVPQNLSASRPQDRQFILSSKKLLLSDSGFYLCAWSAGGLSQGWQYFGPGTRLTVT.